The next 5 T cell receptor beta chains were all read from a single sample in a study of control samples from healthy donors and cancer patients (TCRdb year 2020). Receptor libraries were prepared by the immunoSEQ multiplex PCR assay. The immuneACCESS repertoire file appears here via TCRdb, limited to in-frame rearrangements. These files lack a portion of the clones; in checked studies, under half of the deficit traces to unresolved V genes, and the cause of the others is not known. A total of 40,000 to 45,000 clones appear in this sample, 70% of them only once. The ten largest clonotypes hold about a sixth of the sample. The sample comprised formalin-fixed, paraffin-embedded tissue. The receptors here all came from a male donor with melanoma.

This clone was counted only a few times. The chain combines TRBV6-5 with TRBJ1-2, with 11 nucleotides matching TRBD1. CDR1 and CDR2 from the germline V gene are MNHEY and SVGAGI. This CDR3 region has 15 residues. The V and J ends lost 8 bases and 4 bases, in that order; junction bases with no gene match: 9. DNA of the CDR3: TGTGCCAGCCGTTTATGGGGACAGGGGGGCTATGGCTACACCTTC. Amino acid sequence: CASRLWGQGGYGYTF.

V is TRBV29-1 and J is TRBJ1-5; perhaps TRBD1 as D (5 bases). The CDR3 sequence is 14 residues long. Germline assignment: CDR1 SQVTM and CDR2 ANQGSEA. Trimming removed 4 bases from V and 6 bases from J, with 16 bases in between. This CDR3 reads CSVATGGPGQPQHF. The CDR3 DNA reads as TGCAGCGTTGCAACAGGAGGCCCAGGTCAGCCCCAGCATTTT.

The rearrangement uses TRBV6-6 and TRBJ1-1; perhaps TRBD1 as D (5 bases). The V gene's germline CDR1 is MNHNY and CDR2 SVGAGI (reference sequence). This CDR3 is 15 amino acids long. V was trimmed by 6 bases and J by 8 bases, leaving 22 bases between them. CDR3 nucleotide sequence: TGTGCCAGCAGCTCAAGTCTGGGACCACGGAGAGAAGCTTTCTTT. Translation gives CASSSSLGPRREAFF.

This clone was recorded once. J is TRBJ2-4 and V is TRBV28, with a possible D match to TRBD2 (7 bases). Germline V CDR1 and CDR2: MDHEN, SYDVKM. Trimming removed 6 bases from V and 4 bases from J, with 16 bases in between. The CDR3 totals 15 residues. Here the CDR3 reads CASSLGGAGKNIQYF. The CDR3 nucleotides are TGTGCCAGCAGCTTGGGGGGGGCAGGTAAAAACATTCAGTACTTC. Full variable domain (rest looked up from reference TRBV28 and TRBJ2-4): DVKVTQSSRYLVKRTGEKVFLECVQDMDHENMFWYRQDPGLGLRLIYFSYDVKMKEKGDIPEGYSVSREKKERFSLILESASTNQTSMYLCASSLGGAGKNIQYFGAGTRLSVL.

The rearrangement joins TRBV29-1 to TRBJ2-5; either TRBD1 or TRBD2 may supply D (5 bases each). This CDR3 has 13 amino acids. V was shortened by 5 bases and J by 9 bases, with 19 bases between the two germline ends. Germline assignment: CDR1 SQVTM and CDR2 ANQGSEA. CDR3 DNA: TGCAGCGTTATTTCTGAGGGGCCAGCGGCCCAGTACTTC. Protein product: CSVISEGPAAQYF.